This T cell receptor (beta chain) was profiled in a study of blood T cells in healthy people across ages. This clonotype was picked up many times. Its antigen is not known. Combining a sample-barcoded 5' primer with a J-beta primer mix, a second PCR ran for 7 to 11 cycles. MiXCR was run by TCRdb on the 5' RACE reads, yielding one entry per CDR3 protein. The sample includes more than 900,000 distinct CDR3 sequences, 25% to 35% seen only once; the top ten take roughly 10%. CDR3 length: 14 residues. V lost 4 bases and J 5 bases, leaving 14 bases between the germline ends. CDR1 and CDR2 (germline): MGHRA, YSYEKL. Findings and caveats of the study: The study regarded diversity estimates from one million T cells as underestimates. Roughly linear declines in TCR beta diversity per million T cells occurred with age.

The same data also went into a second study, on T cells of mothers and their children. That source reports: A few healthy Caucasian mothers and their six children were the donors. With unrelated pairs as the comparison, related mother-child pairs had a slightly higher overlap that was not significant.

V usage is TRBV4-1 and J usage is TRBJ2-5; D is possibly TRBD1 (5 bases). The clonotype comes from a middle-aged woman in good health. The sequenced sample consisted of blood. The CDR3 DNA follows: TGCGCCAGCAGCCGAGGAATTGGGGCTGAGACCCAGTACTTC. Translation gives CASSRGIGAETQYF.